Listed here are 10 T cell receptor beta chains from one sample, sequenced in a study of cytomegalovirus exposure and HLA in healthy donors. Primers: 60 Vbeta forward and 13 Jbeta reverse. Clones were read by immunoSEQ multiplex PCR, and TCRdb kept only the in-frame ones, dropping some. The sample includes around 150,000 clones, 80% of them seen just once. The specimen sequenced was PBMCs. Receptor source: a male donor in good health and CMV-seropositive.

V is TRBV7-3 and J is TRBJ2-5, with 8 bases aligning to TRBD2. CDR3 size: 15 residues. In germline, CDR1 is SGHTA, CDR2 FQGTGA. With V trimmed by 5 bases and J by 0 bases, 5 bases remained unmatched. The CDR3 DNA is TGTGCCAGCAGCCCCGGGGGGGGGTACCAAGAGACCCAGTACTTC. Protein product: CASSPGGGYQETQYF. Using reference TRBV7-3 and TRBJ2-5 for the parts outside the CDR3, the full variable domain is GAGVSQTPSNKVTEKGKYVELRCDPISGHTALYWYRQSLGQGPEFLIYFQGTGAADDSGLPNDRFFAVRPEGSVSTLKIQRTERGDSAVYLCASSPGGGYQETQYFGPGTRLLVL.

The chain has TRBV5-4 and TRBJ2-1; D ambiguous. Germline CDR1 and CDR2: SGHNT and YYREEE (reference sequence). Trimming removed 0 bases at V and 3 bases at J, with 13 bases between. CDR3 length equals 16 residues. The CDR3 DNA sequence: TGTGCCAGCAGCTTGGCCCTGCGTATTAACTACAATGAGCAGTTCTTC. Translating it yields CASSLALRINYNEQFF.

This chain uses TRBV6-1 with TRBJ2-5; 7 bases are a match to TRBD1. The CDR3 sequence is 14 residues long. V shed 6 bases and J 2 bases; nucleotides not matched to a gene: 6. Germline CDR1 is MNHNS and CDR2 is SASEGT. As DNA, the CDR3 is TGTGCCAGCAGACCGACAGGGTTTCAAGAGACCCAGTACTTC. Translating gives CASRPTGFQETQYF.

CDR3 region: CASSYTVPETQYF. The CDR3 nucleotides are TGTGCCAGCAGTTATACGGTTCCGGAGACCCAGTACTTC. The chain links TRBV28 to TRBJ2-5, with D hard to call. The CDR3 consists of 13 residues. Per germline, CDR1 MDHEN and CDR2 SYDVKM. V shed 4 bases and J shed 5 bases, with 11 bases lying between them.

The chain is built from TRBV7-2 and TRBJ1-3; no reliable D call. Trimming took off 0 bases at V and 4 bases at J, with 10 bases between the two ends. CDR1 is SGHTA, CDR2 FQGNSA, per germline. The CDR3 loop spans 15 amino acids. The CDR3 sequence is CASSLALPAGNTIYF. The DNA for the CDR3 is TGTGCCAGCAGCTTAGCGCTCCCTGCGGGAAACACCATATATTTT.

The CDR3 is CASSFWREVAGANVLTF. The DNA for the CDR3 is TGTGCCAGCAGTTTTTGGAGGGAGGTGGCTGGGGCCAACGTCCTGACTTTC. The genes are TRBV27 and TRBJ2-6; D is perhaps TRBD2 (6 bases). Germline values: CDR1 MNHEY, CDR2 SMNVEV (reference sequence). Trimming pared 3 bases from V and 2 bases from J, leaving 14 bases between. CDR3 length: 17 residues.

The chain uses TRBV6-1 and TRBJ2-3; D is unclear. The germline V gene encodes CDR1 MNHNS and CDR2 SASEGT. This CDR3 has 15 residues. V lost 8 bases and J lost 2, with 17 bases in between. Written as DNA, the CDR3 is TGTGCCAGCTTATTCGACGGGTCCTACACAGATACGCAGTATTTT. This translates into CASLFDGSYTDTQYF.

The chain has TRBV6-5 and TRBJ1-1, with 8 positions matching TRBD1. The CDR3 spans 12 residues. Per germline, CDR1 MNHEY and CDR2 SVGAGI. The V segment lost 4 bases and the J segment 10 bases; nucleotides outside the gene matches: 5. Written as DNA, the CDR3 is TGTGCCAGCAGTTCCGGACAGGGCGCAGCTTTCTTT. Its translation is CASSSGQGAAFF.

The chain is built from TRBV13 and TRBJ2-5, with TRBD2 identical over 10 bases. V shed 4 bases, J shed 4 bases, and the junction held 12 bases outside the gene matches. From germline, CDR1 is PRHDT and CDR2 FYEKMQ (reference sequence). This CDR3 spans 17 amino acids. The DNA of the CDR3 is TGTGCCAGCAGCTGGCTAGCGGGAGTGTTTTCGGGAGAGACCCAGTACTTC. This gives the protein CASSWLAGVFSGETQYF. The variable domain in full, completed from reference TRBV13 and TRBJ2-5, reads AAGVIQSPRHLIKEKRETATLKCYPIPRHDTVYWYQQGPGQDPQFLISFYEKMQSDKGSIPDRFSAQQFSDYHSELNMSSLELGDSALYFCASSWLAGVFSGETQYFGPGTRLLVL.

This clone was counted a single time. The chain has TRBV14 and TRBJ2-7; TRBD1 matches 7 bases. This CDR3 contains 16 residues. After removal of 1 base from V and 2 bases from J, the junction contained 8 bases not matched to a gene. The germline V gene has CDR1 SGHDN and CDR2 FVKESK. In DNA form, the CDR3 reads TGTGCCAGCAGCCAAGTTTCGGGGACAGATACCTACGAGCAGTACTTC. It specifies CASSQVSGTDTYEQYF.